Listed here is a single TCR beta chain. The data were obtained in a study of blood T cell repertoires in COVID-19. Across the whole study: The samples span acute and convalescent COVID-19 from the United States, Italy and Spain.

Adults between roughly 18 and 90 years of age took part from fewer than 30 US areas. Donors in Cohort 3 counted as recovered after two negative PCRs, clearance, or symptom resolution. Method: immunoSEQ multiplex PCR; TCRdb's copy keeps in-frame clones and lacks some. This table has about 180,000 clones, more than 70% appearing once. Trimming left V 5 bases short and J 3 bases short, with 17 bases between. The CDR3 spans 16 residues. Germline lookup yields CDR1 SGHNT and CDR2 YENEEA. The J gene is TRBJ2-1, the V gene TRBV11-3; tentative D call: TRBD2 (6 bases). The specimen sequenced was PBMCs or T cells enriched from blood (not recorded which). The receptor comes from a woman aged 30 to 39 who had recovered from COVID-19. Here the CDR3 reads CASSPNREFDYNEQFF. CDR3 nucleotides: TGTGCCAGCAGCCCGAACCGGGAGTTCGACTACAATGAGCAGTTCTTC.